This T cell receptor beta chain comes out of a study of blood T cell repertoires in COVID-19. Whole-study context: T cells, B-cell-depleted T cells, or PBMCs provided the cDNA or gDNA that served as material.

The CDR3 extends over 15 amino acids. J lost 0 bases, V lost 5 bases, and 6 bases had no gene match. Germline V lookup: CDR1 SGHNT, CDR2 YENEEA. In the original analysis: How many nucleated cells were present was estimated from reference gene primer amplification. Sequencing used immunoSEQ multiplex PCR; TCRdb keeps in-frame clones, though not all of them. V and J calls and clone size follow that table, whereas D and trimming were derived from the DNA. The table records about 84,000 clones, around 88% of them present only once. Sequencing used peripheral blood. The receptor was isolated from a man at least 80 years old with active or convalescent COVID-19. V usage is TRBV11-3 and J usage is TRBJ2-7; 8 bases match TRBD2. The CDR3 spells CASSPGGTTSYEQYF. DNA of the CDR3: TGTGCCAGCAGCCCGGGAGGGACCACCTCCTACGAGCAGTACTTC. The complete variable domain, with remaining parts taken from reference TRBV11-3 and TRBJ2-7, reads EAGVVQSPRYKIIEKKQPVAFWCNPISGHNTLYWYLQNLGQGPELLIRYENEEAVDDSQLPKDRFSAERLKGVDSTLKIQPAELGDSAVYLCASSPGGTTSYEQYFGPGTRLTVT.